One T cell receptor beta chain is described in this entry. These data originate in a study of blood T cell repertoires in COVID-19. The protocol was immunoSEQ multiplex PCR, while the TCRdb copy is restricted to in-frame clones and leaves out a portion. The repertoire holds around 65,000 clones, with approximately 79% as singletons. The V end lost 2 bases, the J end lost 6 bases, and 9 bases lay between the germline ends. CDR1 and CDR2 from the germline V gene are SGHTA and FQGNSA. The CDR3 has 13 residues. The chain couples TRBV7-2 to TRBJ2-3; D gene ambiguous. The receptor comes from a woman of 80 years or more with active or convalescent COVID-19. Sequenced material: peripheral blood. CDR3 protein: CASSLSIEDTQYF. CDR3 coding DNA: TGTGCCAGCAGCTTATCCATCGAGGATACGCAGTATTTT. Full variable domain (outside the CDR3, taken from reference TRBV7-2 and TRBJ2-3): GAGVSQSPSNKVTEKGKDVELRCDPISGHTALYWYRQSLGQGLEFLIYFQGNSAPDKSGLPSDRFSAERTGGSVSTLTIQRTQQEDSAVYLCASSLSIEDTQYFGPGTRLTVL.